Each of the 5 T cell receptor beta chains below was sequenced from the same sample in a study of T-cell memory formation after mild COVID-19. TCRdb analysed the 5' RACE reads with MiXCR anew, one entry per CDR3 protein. The table has hundreds of thousands of distinct CDR3 sequences, 8.2% seen once. Material for sequencing was PBMCs or a T cell subset sorted from them (not recorded which). The receptors stem from a man aged 18 to 29 who had mild COVID-19 (a few samples of this study predate the infection). Cell type and time point are not known.

This clonotype came up many times. DNA of the CDR3: TGTGCCAGCAGTTTAGGCCAGGGCCACGAGCAGTACTTC. Protein: CASSLGQGHEQYF. The chain employs TRBV12-3 or TRBV12-4 and TRBJ2-7; the D gene is possibly TRBD1 (5 bases). Trimming shortened V by 1 base and J by 5 bases, and 9 bases separated the two germline ends. This CDR3 is built from 13 residues.

This clonotype has at least ten counts. The V gene is TRBV29-1, the J gene TRBJ2-3, with D possibly matching TRBD1 (6 bases). Germline CDR1 reads SQVTM; CDR2 reads ANQGSEA. This CDR3 has 15 amino acids. The V gene lost 6 bases and the J gene lost 3 bases, with 19 bases spanning the gap. As DNA, the CDR3 is TGCAGCGTCGCTCGAAGGGGGTTTGCTACAGATACGCAGTATTTT. Residues: CSVARRGFATDTQYF.

In its sample, this clonotype was seen a few times. The V and J genes are TRBV3-1 and TRBJ2-3; D might be TRBD2 (5 bases). The CDR3 is 15 residues long. Germline lookup yields CDR1 LGHDT and CDR2 YNNKEL (reference sequence). The germline V and J ends were trimmed by 2 bases and 1 base, with 10 bases remaining between them. CDR3 loop: CASSQPPGGTDTQYF. CDR3 DNA: TGTGCCAGCAGCCAACCACCCGGGGGCACAGATACGCAGTATTTT.

This clonotype has just a few counts. The CDR3 DNA reads as TGCAGTGCTGTACAGGGATTGAACACTGAAGCTTTCTTT. It codes for CSAVQGLNTEAFF. This chain uses TRBV20-1 with TRBJ1-1; possibly TRBD1 for D (6 bases). CDR3 length: 13 residues. Germline V lookup: CDR1 DFQATT, CDR2 SNEGSKA (reference sequence). Trimming took off 5 bases at V and 0 bases at J, with 10 bases between the two ends.

The chain recombines TRBV20-1 with TRBJ2-3; 9 bases line up with TRBD2. Per the germline V gene, CDR1 is DFQATT and CDR2 is SNEGSKA (reference sequence). The CDR3 length is 19 residues. V shed 0 bases and J 4 bases; nucleotides not matched to a gene: 17. CDR3 amino acids: CSARDFERGASTSSDTQYF. The CDR3 DNA sequence: TGCAGTGCTAGAGATTTCGAGCGGGGGGCCTCGACATCTTCAGATACGCAGTATTTT.